Listed below are T cell receptor beta chains from one sample, sequenced in a study of CD8 T cells in ankylosing spondylitis. TCRdb passed the 5' RACE reads through MiXCR, listing each CDR3 protein once. The repertoire holds about 220,000 distinct CDR3 sequences, with 6% to 8% as singletons. Source material: blood, either unsorted or a sorted T cell fraction (not recorded which). Receptor source: a male donor with ankylosing spondylitis. CDR3s include the opening cysteine and the closing phenylalanine or tryptophan. The D gene is left open where the match is weak. Clone size appears in some rows only: once, few, many, or a class for an expanded clone.

v_gene: TRBV9; d_gene: NA; abundance: NA; j_gene: TRBJ1-2; CDR3aa: CASSVGESNYGYTF; CDR3nt: TGTGCCAGCAGCGTAGGGGAGTCTAACTATGGCTACACCTTC
v_gene: TRBV4-2; d_gene: NA; abundance: many; j_gene: TRBJ2-7; CDR3aa: CASSQGGGFEQYF; CDR3nt: TGTGCCAGCAGCCAAGGTGGGGGGTTCGAGCAGTACTTC
v_gene: TRBV6-2/TRBV6-3; d_gene: NA; abundance: many; j_gene: TRBJ1-5; CDR3aa: CASSYGQGSNQPQHF; CDR3nt: TGTGCCAGCAGTTATGGCCAGGGTTCCAATCAGCCCCAGCATTTT
v_gene: TRBV5-1; d_gene: NA; abundance: many; j_gene: TRBJ2-1; CDR3aa: CASSLALPEQFF; CDR3nt: TGCGCCAGCAGCTTGGCTCTCCCGGAGCAGTTCTTC
v_gene: TRBV28; d_gene: TRBD2; abundance: many; j_gene: TRBJ2-2; CDR3aa: CASKPPGLADPGELFF; CDR3nt: TGTGCCAGCAAACCTCCGGGACTAGCGGATCCTGGGGAGCTGTTTTTT
v_gene: TRBV6-1; d_gene: TRBD1; abundance: many; j_gene: TRBJ2-3; CDR3aa: CASRTGFSTDTQYF; CDR3nt: TGTGCCAGCAGGACAGGGTTCAGCACAGATACGCAGTATTTT
v_gene: TRBV5-6; d_gene: NA; abundance: few; j_gene: TRBJ2-7; CDR3aa: CASSLEQGGNEQYF; CDR3nt: TGTGCCAGCAGCTTGGAGCAGGGTGGCAACGAGCAGTACTTC
v_gene: TRBV9; d_gene: NA; abundance: NA; j_gene: TRBJ1-1; CDR3aa: CASSQLGGTEAFF; CDR3nt: TGTGCCAGCAGCCAGCTTGGGGGCACTGAAGCTTTCTTT
v_gene: TRBV2; d_gene: TRBD2; abundance: many; j_gene: TRBJ2-2; CDR3aa: CASRGLAGVLKAGELFF; CDR3nt: TGTGCCAGCAGAGGGCTAGCGGGAGTTCTAAAGGCCGGGGAGCTGTTTTTT
v_gene: TRBV12-3/TRBV12-4; d_gene: NA; abundance: few; j_gene: TRBJ2-7; CDR3aa: CASSYGPGNYEQYF; CDR3nt: TGTGCCAGCAGTTATGGACCAGGAAACTACGAGCAGTACTTC
v_gene: TRBV4-3; d_gene: TRBD2; abundance: few; j_gene: TRBJ2-1; CDR3aa: CASSPGTSGASSYNEQFF; CDR3nt: TGCGCCAGCAGCCCCGGGACTAGCGGGGCGAGCTCCTACAATGAGCAGTTCTTC
v_gene: TRBV7-9; d_gene: TRBD1; abundance: many; j_gene: TRBJ2-4; CDR3aa: CASRAGQGADIQYF; CDR3nt: TGTGCCAGCAGAGCCGGACAGGGGGCTGACATTCAGTACTTC
v_gene: TRBV28; d_gene: NA; abundance: many; j_gene: TRBJ1-3; CDR3aa: CASSFGAHSGNTIYF; CDR3nt: TGTGCCAGCAGTTTCGGGGCTCACTCTGGAAACACCATATATTTT
v_gene: TRBV27; d_gene: NA; abundance: many; j_gene: TRBJ2-7; CDR3aa: CASSWTAGYEQYF; CDR3nt: TGTGCCAGCAGTTGGACGGCGGGCTACGAGCAGTACTTC
v_gene: TRBV6-2/TRBV6-3; d_gene: TRBD2; abundance: many; j_gene: TRBJ2-7; CDR3aa: CASSGTSGESYEQYF; CDR3nt: TGTGCCAGCAGTGGGACTAGCGGGGAATCCTACGAGCAGTACTTC
v_gene: TRBV30; d_gene: NA; abundance: many; j_gene: TRBJ1-1; CDR3aa: CASNSRGSDTEAFF; CDR3nt: TGTGCCTCCAACTCGAGGGGGAGCGACACTGAAGCTTTCTTT
v_gene: TRBV7-9; d_gene: TRBD1; abundance: few; j_gene: TRBJ2-7; CDR3aa: CASSPGWDRGRYEQYF; CDR3nt: TGTGCCAGCAGCCCCGGATGGGACAGGGGTCGGTACGAGCAGTACTTC
v_gene: TRBV7-2; d_gene: TRBD1; abundance: many; j_gene: TRBJ1-1; CDR3aa: CASSLVFRTGEAFF; CDR3nt: TGTGCCAGCAGCTTAGTCTTCCGGACAGGGGAAGCTTTCTTT
v_gene: TRBV15; d_gene: NA; abundance: many; j_gene: TRBJ2-3; CDR3aa: CATSRTRRGTDTQYF; CDR3nt: TGTGCCACCAGCAGGACTAGGAGGGGCACAGATACGCAGTATTTT
v_gene: TRBV30; d_gene: NA; abundance: few; j_gene: TRBJ2-7; CDR3aa: CAWSQRYEQYF; CDR3nt: TGTGCCTGGAGTCAAAGATACGAGCAGTACTTC
v_gene: TRBV15; d_gene: NA; abundance: NA; j_gene: TRBJ2-2; CDR3aa: CATSRGPSARELFF; CDR3nt: TGTGCCACCAGCAGAGGGCCTTCGGCCAGGGAGCTGTTTTTT
v_gene: TRBV11-2; d_gene: NA; abundance: many; j_gene: TRBJ2-2; CDR3aa: CASSLVAGGELFF; CDR3nt: TGTGCCAGCAGCTTAGTAGCTGGCGGGGAGCTGTTTTTT
v_gene: TRBV20-1; d_gene: TRBD1; abundance: many; j_gene: TRBJ1-1; CDR3aa: CSPLVPPSTPFHRGSWTEAFF; CDR3nt: TGCAGTCCTCTAGTTCCCCCTTCCACCCCCTTCCACAGGGGAAGTTGGACTGAAGCTTTCTTT
v_gene: TRBV29-1; d_gene: TRBD1; abundance: many; j_gene: TRBJ1-2; CDR3aa: CSVPKGQGDRAYGYTF; CDR3nt: TGCAGCGTACCGAAGGGACAGGGGGATCGTGCCTATGGCTACACCTTC
v_gene: TRBV11-2; d_gene: NA; abundance: few; j_gene: TRBJ2-1; CDR3aa: CASSLARLVNEQFF; CDR3nt: TGTGCCAGCAGCTTAGCCCGACTAGTAAATGAGCAGTTCTTC
v_gene: TRBV5-6; d_gene: TRBD1; abundance: NA; j_gene: TRBJ2-1; CDR3aa: CASATGTGAFKEQFF; CDR3nt: TGTGCCAGCGCAACCGGGACAGGTGCCTTCAAGGAGCAGTTCTTC
v_gene: TRBV29-1; d_gene: TRBD1; abundance: many; j_gene: TRBJ1-5; CDR3aa: CSVAQGASQPQHF; CDR3nt: TGCAGCGTTGCGCAGGGGGCCAGTCAGCCCCAGCATTTT
v_gene: TRBV18; d_gene: NA; abundance: NA; j_gene: TRBJ2-7; CDR3aa: CASSMRGLSYEQYF; CDR3nt: TGTGCCAGCTCCATGAGGGGCCTCTCCTACGAGCAGTACTTC
v_gene: TRBV20-1; d_gene: NA; abundance: few; j_gene: TRBJ1-2; CDR3aa: CSTPTESYTF; CDR3nt: TGCAGTACCCCGACAGAGAGCTACACCTTC
v_gene: TRBV19; d_gene: TRBD2; abundance: NA; j_gene: TRBJ2-7; CDR3aa: CASSITSGYEQYF; CDR3nt: TGTGCCAGTAGTATAACTAGCGGCTACGAGCAGTACTTC
v_gene: TRBV10-3; d_gene: NA; abundance: NA; j_gene: TRBJ1-5; CDR3aa: CAISESLGQPQHF; CDR3nt: TGTGCCATCAGTGAGTCTTTGGGGCAGCCCCAGCATTTT
v_gene: TRBV7-9; d_gene: TRBD2; abundance: few; j_gene: TRBJ2-5; CDR3aa: CASSPPGKRDGGTQYF; CDR3nt: TGTGCCAGCAGCCCGCCAGGAAAGCGGGATGGGGGGACCCAGTACTTC
v_gene: TRBV28; d_gene: NA; abundance: NA; j_gene: TRBJ2-1; CDR3aa: CASSSRDVSNEQFF; CDR3nt: TGTGCCAGCAGTTCCCGAGACGTAAGCAATGAGCAGTTCTTC
v_gene: TRBV4-1; d_gene: TRBD2; abundance: NA; j_gene: TRBJ2-1; CDR3aa: CASSQDWTSLSLRNSYNEQFF; CDR3nt: TGCGCCAGCAGCCAAGACTGGACTAGCCTTAGCCTAAGGAACTCCTACAATGAGCAGTTCTTC
v_gene: TRBV2; d_gene: NA; abundance: many; j_gene: TRBJ2-7; CDR3aa: CASRYQTSYEQYF; CDR3nt: TGTGCCAGCCGCTATCAGACTTCCTACGAGCAGTACTTC
v_gene: TRBV9; d_gene: NA; abundance: many; j_gene: TRBJ2-3; CDR3aa: CASSYAKASTDTQYF; CDR3nt: TGTGCCAGCAGCTACGCGAAGGCCAGCACAGATACGCAGTATTTT